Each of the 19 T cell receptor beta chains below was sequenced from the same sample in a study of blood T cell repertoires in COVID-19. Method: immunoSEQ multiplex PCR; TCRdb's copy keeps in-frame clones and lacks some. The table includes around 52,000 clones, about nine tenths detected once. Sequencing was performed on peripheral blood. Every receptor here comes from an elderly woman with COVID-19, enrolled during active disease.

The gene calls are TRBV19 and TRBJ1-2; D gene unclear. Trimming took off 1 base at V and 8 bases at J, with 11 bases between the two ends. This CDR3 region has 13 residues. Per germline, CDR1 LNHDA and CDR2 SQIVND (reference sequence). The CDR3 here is CASSIGSGNGYTF. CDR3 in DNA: TGTGCCAGTAGTATAGGATCGGGGAACGGCTACACCTTC.

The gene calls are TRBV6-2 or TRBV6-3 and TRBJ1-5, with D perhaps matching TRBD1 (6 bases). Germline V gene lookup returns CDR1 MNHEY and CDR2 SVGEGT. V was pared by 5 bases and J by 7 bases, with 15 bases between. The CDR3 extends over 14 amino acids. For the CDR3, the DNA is TGTGCCAGCAGTCCCCGGCGGGGGCAACAGCCCCAGCATTTT. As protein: CASSPRRGQQPQHF.

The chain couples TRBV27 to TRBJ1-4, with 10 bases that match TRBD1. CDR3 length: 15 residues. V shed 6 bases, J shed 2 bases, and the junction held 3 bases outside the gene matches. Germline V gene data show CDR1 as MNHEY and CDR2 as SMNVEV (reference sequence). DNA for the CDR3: TGTGCCAGCAGGACAGGGGGCGCGACTAATGAAAAACTGTTTTTT. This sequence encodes CASRTGGATNEKLFF.

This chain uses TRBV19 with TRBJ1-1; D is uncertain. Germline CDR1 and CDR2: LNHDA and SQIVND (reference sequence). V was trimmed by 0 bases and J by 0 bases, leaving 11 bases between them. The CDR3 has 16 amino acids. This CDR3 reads CASSIDPAYMNTEAFF. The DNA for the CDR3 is TGTGCCAGTAGTATAGACCCCGCTTACATGAACACTGAAGCTTTCTTT. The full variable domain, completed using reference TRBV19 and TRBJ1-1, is DGGITQSPKYLFRKEGQNVTLSCEQNLNHDAMYWYRQDPGQGLRLIYYSQIVNDFQKGDIAEGYSVSREKKESFPLTVTSAQKNPTAFYLCASSIDPAYMNTEAFFGQGTRLTVV.

This CDR3 reads CASSQARGGSDTQYF. The CDR3, as DNA: TGTGCCAGCAGCCAAGCTCGGGGTGGATCAGATACGCAGTATTTT. This chain joins TRBV14 and TRBJ2-3; a weak D match, TRBD2 (5 bases). This CDR3 is 15 amino acids long. CDR1 is SGHDN, CDR2 FVKESK, per germline. Trimming pared 1 base from V and 4 bases from J, leaving 12 bases between.

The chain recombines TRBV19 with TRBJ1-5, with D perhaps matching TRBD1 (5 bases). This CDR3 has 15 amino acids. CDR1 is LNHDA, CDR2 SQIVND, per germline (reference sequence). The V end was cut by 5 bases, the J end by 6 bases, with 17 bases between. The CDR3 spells CASSSLGQRGQPQHF. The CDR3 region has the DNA TGTGCCAGTAGTTCGTTGGGGCAGCGAGGTCAGCCCCAGCATTTT.

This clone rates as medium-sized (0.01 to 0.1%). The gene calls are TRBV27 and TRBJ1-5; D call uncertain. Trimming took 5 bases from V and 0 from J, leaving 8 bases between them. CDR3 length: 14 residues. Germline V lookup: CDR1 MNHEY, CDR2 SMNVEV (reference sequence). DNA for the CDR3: TGTGCCAGCAGTGCCGACAATAGCAATCAGCCCCAGCATTTT. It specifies CASSADNSNQPQHF.

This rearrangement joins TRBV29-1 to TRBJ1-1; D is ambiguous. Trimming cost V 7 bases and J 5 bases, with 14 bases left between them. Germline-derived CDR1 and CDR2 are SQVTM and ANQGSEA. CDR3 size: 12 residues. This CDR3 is CSAMGWETEAFF. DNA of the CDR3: TGCAGCGCTATGGGATGGGAGACTGAAGCTTTCTTT.

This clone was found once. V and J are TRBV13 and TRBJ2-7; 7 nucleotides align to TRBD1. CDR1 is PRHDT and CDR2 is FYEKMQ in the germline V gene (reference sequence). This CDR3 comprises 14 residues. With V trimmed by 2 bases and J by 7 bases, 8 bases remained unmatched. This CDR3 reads CASSLWDSRQEQYF. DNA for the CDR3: TGTGCCAGCAGCTTATGGGACAGTAGGCAGGAGCAGTACTTC. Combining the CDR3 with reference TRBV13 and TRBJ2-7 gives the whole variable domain AAGVIQSPRHLIKEKRETATLKCYPIPRHDTVYWYQQGPGQDPQFLISFYEKMQSDKGSIPDRFSAQQFSDYHSELNMSSLELGDSALYFCASSLWDSRQEQYFGPGTRLTVT.

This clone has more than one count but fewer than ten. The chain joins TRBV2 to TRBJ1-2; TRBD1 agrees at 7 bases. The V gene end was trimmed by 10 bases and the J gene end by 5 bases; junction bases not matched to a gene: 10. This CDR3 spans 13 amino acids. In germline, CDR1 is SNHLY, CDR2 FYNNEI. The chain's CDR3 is CAIKQGERYGYTF. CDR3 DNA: TGTGCCATCAAGCAGGGGGAGAGGTATGGCTACACCTTC. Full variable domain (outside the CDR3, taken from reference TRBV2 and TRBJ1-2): EPEVTQTPSHQVTQMGQEVILRCVPISNHLYFYWYRQILGQKVEFLVSFYNNEISEKSEIFDDQFSVERPDGSNFTLKIRSTKLEDSAMYFCAIKQGERYGYTFGSGTRLTVV.

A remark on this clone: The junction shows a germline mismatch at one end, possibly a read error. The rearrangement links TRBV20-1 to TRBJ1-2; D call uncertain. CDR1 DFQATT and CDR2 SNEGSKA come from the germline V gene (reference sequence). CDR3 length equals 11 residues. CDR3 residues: CSPRRAEGYTF. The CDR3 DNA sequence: TGCAGTCCTAGGAGGGCGGAAGGCTACACCTTC.

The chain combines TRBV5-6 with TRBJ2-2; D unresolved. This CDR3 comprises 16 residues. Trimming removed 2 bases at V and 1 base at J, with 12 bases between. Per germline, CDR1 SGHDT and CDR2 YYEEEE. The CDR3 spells CASSLREALNTGELFF. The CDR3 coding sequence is TGTGCCAGCAGCTTAAGAGAAGCACTGAACACCGGGGAGCTGTTTTTT.

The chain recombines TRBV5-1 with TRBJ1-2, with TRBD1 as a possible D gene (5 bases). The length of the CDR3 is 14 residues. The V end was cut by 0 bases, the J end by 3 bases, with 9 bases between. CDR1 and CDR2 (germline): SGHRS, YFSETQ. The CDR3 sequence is CASSLDWGDYGYTF. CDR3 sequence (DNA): TGCGCCAGCAGCTTGGATTGGGGCGACTATGGCTACACCTTC.

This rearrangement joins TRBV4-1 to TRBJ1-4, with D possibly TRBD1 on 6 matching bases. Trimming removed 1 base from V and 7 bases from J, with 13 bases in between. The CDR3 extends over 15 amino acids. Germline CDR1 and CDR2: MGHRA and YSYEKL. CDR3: CASSQGIQGGEKLFF. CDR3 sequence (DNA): TGCGCCAGCAGCCAAGGAATACAGGGTGGTGAAAAACTGTTTTTT.

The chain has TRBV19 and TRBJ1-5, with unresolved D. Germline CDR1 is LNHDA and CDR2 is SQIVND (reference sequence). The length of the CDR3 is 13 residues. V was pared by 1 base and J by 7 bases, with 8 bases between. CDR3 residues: CASSIGLAQPQHF. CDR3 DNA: TGTGCCAGTAGTATAGGGTTAGCCCAGCCCCAGCATTTT.

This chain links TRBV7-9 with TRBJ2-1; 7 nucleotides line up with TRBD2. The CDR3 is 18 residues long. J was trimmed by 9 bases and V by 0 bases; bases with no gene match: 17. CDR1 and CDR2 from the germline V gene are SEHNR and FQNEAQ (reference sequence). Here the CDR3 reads CASSLASSGGVILSEQFF. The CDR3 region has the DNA TGTGCCAGCAGCTTAGCCTCTTCGGGGGGAGTTATTTTGAGTGAGCAGTTCTTC.

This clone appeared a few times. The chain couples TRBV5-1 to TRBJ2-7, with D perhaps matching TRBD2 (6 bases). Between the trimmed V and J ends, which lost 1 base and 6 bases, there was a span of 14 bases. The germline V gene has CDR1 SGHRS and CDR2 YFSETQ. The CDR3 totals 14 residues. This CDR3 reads CASSLRGLNAEQYF. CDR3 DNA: TGCGCCAGCAGCTTGAGAGGACTAAACGCCGAGCAGTACTTC.

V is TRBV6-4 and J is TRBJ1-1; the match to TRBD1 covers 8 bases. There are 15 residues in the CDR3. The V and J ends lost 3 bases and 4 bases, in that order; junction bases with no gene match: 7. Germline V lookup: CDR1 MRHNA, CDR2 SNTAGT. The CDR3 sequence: CASSDPGQGITEAFF. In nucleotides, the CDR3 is TGTGCCAGCAGTGATCCCGGACAGGGTATCACTGAAGCTTTCTTT.

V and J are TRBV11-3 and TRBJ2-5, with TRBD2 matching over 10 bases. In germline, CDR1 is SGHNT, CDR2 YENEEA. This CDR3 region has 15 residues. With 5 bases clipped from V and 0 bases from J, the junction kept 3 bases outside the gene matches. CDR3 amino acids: CASSPGTSDQETQYF. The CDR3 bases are TGTGCCAGCAGCCCCGGGACTAGCGACCAAGAGACCCAGTACTTC.